This is a list of T cell receptor beta chains from one sample in a study of blood T cell repertoires in COVID-19. Clones were read by immunoSEQ multiplex PCR, and TCRdb kept only the in-frame ones, dropping some. The sample has over 60,000 clones; over 85% are singletons. Sequencing used peripheral blood. The receptors were sampled from a man aged 55 to 70 with acute or convalescent COVID-19. The CDR3 runs from the conserved cysteine through the conserved F or W. A D gene is named only where the DNA matches it firmly. Clone size is stated in some rows and not others, as once, few, many or a class when expanded.

abundance,j_gene,len,d_gene,v_gene,CDR3nt,CDR3aa
-,TRBJ1-4,15,TRBD1,TRBV7-8,TGTGCCAGCAGCCGCTCGGACAGGGCTAATGAAAAACTGTTTTTT,CASSRSDRANEKLFF
-,TRBJ2-2,14,TRBD2,TRBV2,TGTGCCAGCAGGGGGGAGGGGATCACCGGGGAGCTGTTTTTT,CASRGEGITGELFF
few,TRBJ1-5,20,-,TRBV7-2,TGTGCCAGCAGCTTAGCTTGCTACCGTTTCAAAGTTGATAGCAATCAGCCCCAGCATTTT,CASSLACYRFKVDSNQPQHF
-,TRBJ1-2,11,-,TRBV2,TGTGCCAGCAGTGAAGGGACAGCCTACACCTTC,CASSEGTAYTF
-,TRBJ2-5,15,TRBD1,TRBV11-2,TGTGCCAGCAGCTCAGACAGGGGGTTCTTTGAGACCCAGTACTTC,CASSSDRGFFETQYF
-,TRBJ1-2,13,-,TRBV21-1,TGTGCCAGCAGCAAAGGCCAGGGCTATGGCTACACCTTC,CASSKGQGYGYTF
-,TRBJ2-4,14,TRBD1,TRBV5-1,TGCGCCAGCAGCGAGGGGGCCTCCAAAAACATTCAGTACTTC,CASSEGASKNIQYF
-,TRBJ1-6,17,-,TRBV5-4,TGTGCCAGCAGCTTGGTTTTGACAGCCGCGTCTAATTCACCCCTCCACTTT,CASSLVLTAASNSPLHF
-,TRBJ1-5,19,-,TRBV27,TGTGCCAGCAGTCCAGGCCCGATCTTGCCAACTTATAGCAATCAGCCCCAGCATTTT,CASSPGPILPTYSNQPQHF
-,TRBJ1-4,14,TRBD1,TRBV5-6,TGTGCCAGCAGCGCTTGGGACAGCAATGAAAAACTGTTTTTT,CASSAWDSNEKLFF
-,TRBJ2-7,15,TRBD1,TRBV24-1,TGTGCCACCAGTGATTCGTTGACAGGGACCTACGAGCAGTACTTC,CATSDSLTGTYEQYF
-,TRBJ2-7,15,TRBD2,TRBV19,TGTGCCAGTAGTATAGATTCGGGGGGACCCTACGAGCAGTACTTC,CASSIDSGGPYEQYF
-,TRBJ2-1,14,TRBD2,TRBV3-1/TRBV3-2,TGTGCCAGCAGCCTACCGACTAGCGCCAATGAGCAGTTCTTC,CASSLPTSANEQFF
-,TRBJ1-2,13,TRBD1,TRBV27,TGTGCCAGCAGTTTCTCGGGACAGGGAGGCTACACCTTC,CASSFSGQGGYTF
-,TRBJ1-1,19,-,TRBV7-2,TGTGCCAGCAGAGAATCGGGGGGGGGCTATAGGCGACTGAACACTGAAGCTTTCTTT,CASRESGGGYRRLNTEAFF
-,TRBJ2-3,11,-,TRBV2,TGTGCCAGCCCCTCCGCAGATACGCAGTATTTT,CASPSADTQYF
-,TRBJ1-5,13,-,TRBV2,TGTGCCAGCAGCCCAGTTTTATATCAGCCCCAGCATTTT,CASSPVLYQPQHF
-,TRBJ1-4,17,-,TRBV5-4,TGTGCCAGCAGCCCTCGGCCAGGGGCATCAACTAATGAAAAACTGTTTTTT,CASSPRPGASTNEKLFF
-,TRBJ1-2,13,TRBD1,TRBV9,TGTGCCAGCAGCGCGCCGGGACAGGGGGCGATAACCTTC,CASSAPGQGAITF
-,TRBJ1-5,15,-,TRBV9,TGTGCCAGCAGCCTTACAGGGCGGCGCAATCAGCCCCAGCATTTT,CASSLTGRRNQPQHF
-,TRBJ2-3,15,-,TRBV9,TGTGCCAGCAGCGTAGGAGGGTGGGCCACAGATACGCAGTATTTT,CASSVGGWATDTQYF
-,TRBJ1-4,16,TRBD1,TRBV7-9,TGTGCCAGCAGCGGCTGGGACAGCACAACTAATGAAAAACTGTTTTTT,CASSGWDSTTNEKLFF
-,TRBJ2-1,15,-,TRBV4-1,TGCGCCAGCAGCCAAGTCGCGACCCAGGGCAATGAGCAGTTCTTC,CASSQVATQGNEQFF
-,TRBJ2-1,17,TRBD1,TRBV4-1,TGCGCCAGCAGCCAAGATATGAAGGGGGCAGGGTACAATGAGCAGTTCTTC,CASSQDMKGAGYNEQFF
-,TRBJ2-4,15,-,TRBV2,TGTGCCAGCAGTGACAGGGGATTAGCCAAAAACATTCAGTACTTC,CASSDRGLAKNIQYF
-,TRBJ2-7,14,-,TRBV5-1,TGCGCCAGCAGCTTGGCTCAGGGTGGTATCGAGCAGTACTTC,CASSLAQGGIEQYF
-,TRBJ1-5,13,-,TRBV19,TGTGCCAGTAGTGCCGACAGAGAAGAGCCCCAGCATTTT,CASSADREEPQHF
-,TRBJ2-5,15,-,TRBV5-8,TGTGCCAGCAGCTTGCAGGTCTCCCAACAAGAGACCCAGTACTTC,CASSLQVSQQETQYF
-,TRBJ2-2,14,-,TRBV11-3,TGTGCCAGCAGCTTGGGGGGGAACACCGGGGAGCTGTTTTTT,CASSLGGNTGELFF
-,TRBJ2-2,14,TRBD2,TRBV3-1/TRBV3-2,TGTGCCAGCAGCCCCGGACTAGCGGGGGACGAGCTGTTTTTT,CASSPGLAGDELFF
-,TRBJ2-1,11,-,TRBV9,TGTGCCAGCAGCACGGGTGATGAGCAGTTCTTC,CASSTGDEQFF
-,TRBJ1-4,14,-,TRBV5-1,TGCGCCAGCAGCCCAGGGGATGCTAATGAAAAACTGTTTTTT,CASSPGDANEKLFF
once,TRBJ2-7,15,TRBD1,TRBV5-3,TGTGCCAGAAGCTTGGAGGTGGACAGGGGAGACGAGCAGTACTTC,CARSLEVDRGDEQYF
-,TRBJ2-1,17,TRBD2,TRBV9,TGTGCCAGCAGCGCCTTAGCGGGGAGCGTCGCCTACAATGAGCAGTTCTTC,CASSALAGSVAYNEQFF
-,TRBJ1-2,14,-,TRBV24-1,-,CAYRCLRADYGYTF